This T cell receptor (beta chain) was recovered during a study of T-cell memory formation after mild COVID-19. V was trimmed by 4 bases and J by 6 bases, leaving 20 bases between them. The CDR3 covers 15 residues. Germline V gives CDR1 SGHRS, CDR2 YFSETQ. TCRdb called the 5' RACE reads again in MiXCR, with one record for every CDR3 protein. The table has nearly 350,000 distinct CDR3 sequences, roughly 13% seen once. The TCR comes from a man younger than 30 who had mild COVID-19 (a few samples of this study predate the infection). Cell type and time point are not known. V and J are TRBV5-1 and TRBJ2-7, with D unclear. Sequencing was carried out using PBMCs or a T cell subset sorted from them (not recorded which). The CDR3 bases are TGCGCCAGCAGCCCCGCCGGCGCCTACGAAGGCGAGCAGTACTTC. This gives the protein CASSPAGAYEGEQYF.